This TCR beta chain was sequenced during a study of blood T cell repertoires in COVID-19. This clone was detected only once. CDR3 size: 11 residues. Trimming removed 5 bases from V and 7 bases from J, with 5 bases in between. Germline values: CDR1 SGHAT, CDR2 FQNNGV. The protocol was immunoSEQ multiplex PCR, while the TCRdb copy is restricted to in-frame clones and leaves out a portion. The profile shows some 68,000 clones, roughly 80% of them singletons. The TCR sequence derives from a man aged 65 to 85 with acute or convalescent COVID-19. V gene TRBV11-2 combines with J gene TRBJ2-2, with D possibly matching TRBD2 (5 bases). The sample consisted of peripheral blood. The CDR3 reads CASSEGGELFF. The CDR3 nucleotides are TGTGCCAGCAGCGAGGGCGGGGAGCTGTTTTTT.